Detailed here is one T cell receptor beta chain. The antigen is unknown. This sample is part of a study of blood T cells in healthy people across ages. A J-beta primer mix and a sample-barcoded 5' primer were used in a second PCR of about 7 to 12 cycles. A template-switch adaptor that had 12 random nucleotides put a tag on each cDNA molecule. TCRdb reprocessed the 5' RACE reads via MiXCR and lists one record per CDR3 protein. The sample records 550,000 to 800,000 distinct CDR3 sequences, approximately 21% being singletons. CDR3 length: 14 residues. Trimming shortened V by 2 bases and J by 4 bases, and 9 bases separated the two germline ends. Germline CDR1 reads SGDLS; CDR2 reads YYNGEE. Whole-study results and caveats: Investigators viewed diversity estimates from one million T cells as underestimates, the study reported.

The sequence was obtained from a man in his 70s in good health. The specimen sequenced was blood. V is TRBV9 and J is TRBJ2-2; no clear D. CDR3 amino acids: CASSVSFTTGELFF. The CDR3 DNA reads as TGTGCCAGCAGCGTCTCTTTTACCACCGGGGAGCTGTTTTTT.